Below, 6 T cell receptor beta chains from the same sample are listed, as sequenced in a study of tumor-infiltrating lymphocytes in localized non-small cell lung cancer. Sequenced by immunoSEQ multiplex PCR; TCRdb stores in-frame clones only, minus some. The table includes nearly 9,500 clones, 70% to 80% detected once. Sequencing was done on a sample of uninvolved lung tissue not adjacent to the tumor. Receptors were obtained from a human donor with non-small cell lung cancer.

The V gene is TRBV19, the J gene TRBJ2-6; possible D gene TRBD1, 5 bases. This CDR3 comprises 15 residues. V was cut by 3 bases and J by 4 bases, with 10 bases left in between. Germline loops: CDR1 LNHDA, CDR2 SQIVND (reference sequence). The CDR3 sequence is CASSIGAAGANVLTF. The CDR3 DNA reads as TGTGCCAGTAGTATTGGGGCAGCCGGGGCCAACGTCCTGACTTTC.

This chain joins TRBV15 and TRBJ1-5; D gene unclear. Germline CDR1 reads LNHNV; CDR2 reads YYDKDF (reference sequence). The CDR3 has 15 residues. The germline V and J ends were trimmed by 4 bases and 5 bases, with 15 bases remaining between them. The DNA of the CDR3 is TGTGCCACCAGCAAGGGCGGCCGGGTGGATCAGCCCCAGCATTTT. It translates to CATSKGGRVDQPQHF.

The CDR3 here is CASSGDRENSPLHF. In DNA, the CDR3 is TGTGCCAGTAGTGGGGACAGGGAAAACTCACCCCTCCACTTT. The chain is built from TRBV19 and TRBJ1-6; TRBD1 matches 9 bases. The CDR3 spans 14 residues. V lost 5 bases and J lost 10; bases outside the gene matches: 6. Germline CDR1 LNHDA, CDR2 SQIVND (reference sequence). The entire variable domain, with the rest obtained from reference TRBV19 and TRBJ1-6, is as follows: DGGITQSPKYLFRKEGQNVTLSCEQNLNHDAMYWYRQDPGQGLRLIYYSQIVNDFQKGDIAEGYSVSREKKESFPLTVTSAQKNPTAFYLCASSGDRENSPLHFGNGTRLTVT.

The V and J genes are TRBV27 and TRBJ2-3, with 12 nucleotides matching TRBD2. Germline-derived CDR1 and CDR2 are MNHEY and SMNVEV (reference sequence). V shed 6 bases and J 1 base; nucleotides not matched to a gene: 8. This CDR3 spans 17 amino acids. The CDR3 loop is CASSSLGLAGRTDTQYF. CDR3 coding DNA: TGTGCCAGCAGCTCACTGGGACTAGCGGGCCGCACAGATACGCAGTATTTT.

The chain uses TRBV7-9 and TRBJ2-6; tentatively, D is TRBD1 or TRBD2 (5 bases each). This CDR3 is 14 amino acids long. V was shortened by 6 bases and J by 0 bases, with 6 bases between the two germline ends. The germline CDR1 and CDR2 sequences are SEHNR and FQNEAQ (reference sequence). In nucleotides, the CDR3 is TGTGCCAGCAGTGGGGGCTCTGGGGCCAACGTCCTGACTTTC. Translated: CASSGGSGANVLTF.

The CDR3 region is CASSRPGLAGDLRHNEQFF. The DNA for the CDR3 is TGTGCCAGCAGCAGACCCGGACTAGCGGGGGACCTGAGGCACAATGAGCAGTTCTTC. The chain combines TRBV21-1 with TRBJ2-1; no DNA check was done on the table's D call, TRBD2. TRBV21-1 is reported as a pseudogene. CDR3 size: 19 residues.